Listed below are T cell receptor beta chains from one sample, sequenced in a study of T cells in localized non-small cell lung cancer. Sequencing used immunoSEQ multiplex PCR; TCRdb keeps in-frame clones, though not all of them. The sample has around 50,000 clones, about 88% seen once. The material was PBMCs, obtained before any cancer treatment. The receptors stem from a female donor with stage II lung adenocarcinoma. The CDR3 runs from the conserved cysteine through the conserved F or W. The D gene is left open where the match is weak. Size tells how often a clone was seen (once, few, many) or the class of an expanded clone, and some rows leave it out.

v_gene	abundance	j_gene	d_gene	CDR3aa	CDR3nt
TRBV12-2	few	TRBJ1-5	.	CASRPIFEGGSQPQHF	TGTGCAAGTCGCCCGATCTTTGAGGGAGGGAGCCAGCCCCAGCATTTT
TRBV6-5	.	TRBJ2-5	.	CASSLQGRETQYF	TGTGCCAGCAGCCTACAGGGAAGGGAGACCCAGTACTTC
TRBV7-9	.	TRBJ2-5	TRBD2	CASSLVVTSGGAETQYF	TGTGCCAGCAGCTTAGTGGTGACTAGCGGGGGGGCGGAGACCCAGTACTTC
TRBV4-1	.	TRBJ1-3	TRBD1	CASRADRAGNTIYF	TGCGCCAGCAGGGCGGACAGGGCAGGAAACACCATATATTTT
TRBV7-2	.	TRBJ2-5	TRBD1	CASSLPRGSTRTQYF	TGTGCCAGCAGCCTCCCCAGGGGGTCAACCCGTACCCAGTACTTC
TRBV7-2	.	TRBJ1-1	.	CASSRTDSTEAFF	TGTGCCAGCAGCCGTACTGACAGCACTGAAGCTTTCTTT
TRBV10-3	.	TRBJ1-1	TRBD1	CAIMTGEGTEAFF	TGTGCCATCATGACAGGGGAGGGCACTGAAGCTTTCTTT
TRBV4-1	.	TRBJ1-1	.	CASSQDGSRPAEAFF	TGCGCCAGCAGCCAAGATGGATCCCGACCGGCTGAAGCTTTCTTT
TRBV19	.	TRBJ2-1	.	CASRSAGTPYNEQFF	TGTGCCAGTAGATCAGCCGGGACACCCTACAATGAGCAGTTCTTC
TRBV27	.	TRBJ2-5	.	CASSLRGGNQETQYF	TGTGCCAGCAGTTTAAGAGGGGGGAATCAAGAGACCCAGTACTTC
TRBV25-1	.	TRBJ2-2	TRBD1	CASRTPGQDTGELFF	TGTGCCAGCAGAACGCCGGGACAGGACACCGGGGAGCTGTTTTTT
TRBV12-5	few	TRBJ1-1	.	CASGLYGVHTEAFF	TGTGCTAGTGGCCTCTATGGGGTTCACACTGAAGCTTTCTTT
TRBV7-6	.	TRBJ2-1	TRBD2	CASSLGRRGEKYNEQFF	TGTGCCAGCAGCTTAGGCAGGCGGGGGGAAAAATACAATGAGCAGTTCTTC
TRBV5-8	.	TRBJ2-2	.	CASSPTSPNTGELFF	TGTGCCAGCAGCCCAACTAGCCCGAACACCGGGGAGCTGTTTTTT
TRBV11-2	.	TRBJ2-7	TRBD2	CASSATGGGNEQYF	TGTGCCAGCAGCGCCACGGGGGGAGGCAACGAGCAGTACTTC
TRBV30	.	TRBJ1-6	TRBD1	CAWSVHGTGSSPLHF	TGTGCCTGGAGTGTACACGGGACAGGGAGTTCACCCCTCCACTTT
TRBV5-1	few	TRBJ1-2	.	CATGTDYGYTF	TGCGCCACAGGGACGGACTATGGCTACACCTTC
TRBV18	few	TRBJ2-6	.	CASSPPGSGANVLTF	TGTGCCAGCTCACCGCCAGGGTCCGGGGCCAACGTCCTGACTTTC
TRBV6-5	once	TRBJ2-1	TRBD2	CASSLQPGLAGFF	TGTGCCAGCAGTCTTCAACCCGGCCTAGCGGGTTTCTTC
TRBV7-8	.	TRBJ2-1	TRBD2	CASSGPSGGPHNEQFF	TGTGCCAGCAGCGGCCCTAGCGGGGGGCCACACAATGAGCAGTTCTTC
TRBV25-1	.	TRBJ2-2	.	CASSLAGELFF	TGTGCCAGCAGTTTGGCCGGGGAGCTGTTTTTT
TRBV19	.	TRBJ1-1	.	CASSLLSYTEAFF	TGTGCCAGTAGTCTGTTAAGTTATACTGAAGCTTTCTTT
TRBV6-4	.	TRBJ2-7	.	CASSDPRQSLFYEQYF	TGTGCCAGCAGTGACCCCCGACAGTCTCTTTTCTACGAGCAGTACTTC
TRBV27	once	TRBJ2-3	TRBD2	CASSLLGTSGEPDTQYF	TGTGCCAGCAGTTTATTAGGGACTAGCGGGGAACCAGATACGCAGTATTTT
TRBV19	.	TRBJ2-1	TRBD2	CASSTGLAGGYEQFF	TGTGCCAGTAGTACAGGACTAGCGGGGGGTTATGAGCAGTTCTTC
TRBV6-5	.	TRBJ2-7	TRBD1	CASSLGQGASYEQYF	TGTGCCAGCAGCTTGGGACAGGGGGCTAGCTACGAGCAGTACTTC
TRBV11-2	.	TRBJ2-3	.	CASSPWGPGRVLGAQYF	TGTGCCAGCAGCCCATGGGGGCCGGGCCGGGTCTTAGGGGCGCAGTATTTT
TRBV11-3	.	TRBJ1-1	.	CASSLGGAQNTEAFF	TGTGCCAGCAGCTTAGGGGGGGCACAGAACACTGAAGCTTTCTTT
TRBV7-9	once	TRBJ2-3	.	CASSPFADTQYF	TGTGCCAGCAGCCCCTTCGCAGATACGCAGTATTTT
TRBV13	.	TRBJ2-4	TRBD1	CASSFRDSRKNIQYF	TGTGCCAGCAGCTTCCGGGACAGTAGAAAAAACATTCAGTACTTC
TRBV19	.	TRBJ1-4	.	CASSIQGNEKLFF	TGTGCCAGTAGTATACAGGGGAATGAAAAACTGTTTTTT
TRBV7-2	.	TRBJ1-1	.	CASSSGQTNTEAFF	TGTGCCAGCAGCTCCGGACAAACGAACACTGAAGCTTTCTTT
TRBV9	few	TRBJ1-2	.	CASSSRTVGTSNYGYTF	TGTGCCAGCAGCTCCCGGACTGTCGGAACGTCTAACTATGGCTACACCTTC
TRBV5-8	.	TRBJ2-3	.	CASSLSWSAFADTQYF	TGTGCCAGCAGCTTGAGTTGGTCGGCGTTCGCAGATACGCAGTATTTT
TRBV14	.	TRBJ2-3	.	CASSQDRRLGAETDTQYF	TGTGCCAGCAGCCAAGATCGACGTCTGGGAGCGGAAACAGATACGCAGTATTTT
TRBV7-2	once	TRBJ2-1	TRBD1	CASSSTGDEQFF	TGTGCCAGCAGCTCTACAGGGGACGAGCAGTTCTTC
TRBV30	few	TRBJ1-4	.	CAWSVGLRDEKLFF	TGTGCCTGGAGTGTTGGGCTGAGGGATGAAAAACTGTTTTTT
TRBV5-1	.	TRBJ1-3	.	CASRLQGGGNTIYF	TGCGCCAGCAGATTGCAGGGAGGTGGAAACACCATATATTTT
TRBV19	.	TRBJ2-1	.	CASSIGRFYNEQFF	TGTGCCAGTAGTATAGGACGGTTTTACAATGAGCAGTTCTTC
TRBV7-8	.	TRBJ1-3	.	CASSFSDSGNTIYF	TGTGCCAGCAGCTTCTCGGACTCTGGAAACACCATATATTTT
TRBV5-1	once	TRBJ1-2	TRBD1	CASSLVVGGDRNYGYTF	TGCGCCAGCAGCTTGGTTGTCGGGGGGGACAGAAACTATGGCTACACCTTC
TRBV5-3	.	TRBJ1-1	.	CARSEDGRNRNTEAFF	TGTGCCAGAAGTGAAGACGGGAGGAATCGGAACACTGAAGCTTTCTTT
TRBV2	.	TRBJ1-1	.	CASIEQGAEAFF	TGTGCCAGCATCGAACAGGGCGCTGAAGCTTTCTTT
TRBV4-2	few	TRBJ2-3	TRBD2	CASSPSGARGNTDTQYF	TGTGCCAGCAGCCCATCAGGCGCGCGGGGGAACACAGATACGCAGTATTTT
TRBV9	.	TRBJ2-1	TRBD2	CASSPTSGGYNEQFF	TGTGCCAGCAGCCCAACTAGCGGGGGGTACAATGAGCAGTTCTTC
TRBV6-1	.	TRBJ2-7	.	CASSEQLGASYEQYF	TGTGCCAGCAGTGAACAGCTGGGGGCCTCCTACGAGCAGTACTTC
TRBV19	.	TRBJ1-1	TRBD1	CATPNLYRGLFFGLSNVLTEAFF	TGTGCCACCCCAAACTTGTACAGGGGGCTCTTCTTCGGCCTCTCTAATGTTCTCACTGAAGCTTTCTTT
TRBV27	.	TRBJ2-2	.	CASSSGAGELFF	TGTGCCAGCAGTTCAGGGGCCGGGGAGCTGTTTTTT
TRBV6-5	.	TRBJ2-1	.	CASSGRLVSTGEQFF	TGTGCCAGCAGTGGGAGACTAGTGAGCACCGGTGAGCAGTTCTTC
TRBV13	once	TRBJ2-7	TRBD2	CASSLAGLAGFNEQYF	TGTGCCAGCAGCTTAGCAGGACTAGCGGGGTTCAACGAGCAGTACTTC
TRBV5-6	.	TRBJ2-4	.	CASSLGRAKNIQYF	TGTGCCAGCAGCTTAGGTAGAGCCAAAAACATTCAGTACTTC
TRBV18	once	TRBJ1-5	.	CASSPDLNQPQHF	TGTGCCAGCTCCCCGGATCTCAATCAGCCCCAGCATTTT
TRBV6-5	.	TRBJ2-1	TRBD2	CASSSRTSGDYNEQFF	TGTGCCAGCAGTTCTCGGACTAGCGGGGATTACAATGAGCAGTTCTTC
TRBV7-2	.	TRBJ1-3	TRBD1	CASSLDRGSGNTIYF	TGTGCCAGCAGCTTGGACAGGGGGTCTGGAAACACCATATATTTT
TRBV5-4	.	TRBJ1-6	.	CASSLDTAGVGALHF	TGTGCCAGCAGCTTGGACACAGCTGGGGTTGGGGCCCTCCACTTT
TRBV19	.	TRBJ1-2	TRBD1	CASQSWDSNYGYTF	TGTGCCAGTCAGAGCTGGGACAGTAACTATGGCTACACCTTC
TRBV5-6	.	TRBJ2-5	.	CASSLGAQETQYF	TGTGCCAGCAGCTTGGGTGCTCAAGAGACCCAGTACTTC
TRBV6-5	once	TRBJ1-3	.	CASRTVFGNTIYF	TGTGCCAGCAGAACCGTGTTTGGAAACACCATATATTTT
TRBV19	.	TRBJ2-1	.	CASSIRLSLYNEQFF	TGTGCCAGTAGTATCCGGCTTTCTCTGTACAATGAGCAGTTCTTC
TRBV19	.	TRBJ2-3	.	CASSVQGYYTDTQYF	TGTGCCAGTAGTGTACAGGGCTATTACACAGATACGCAGTATTTT